Presented here are 5 T cell receptor beta chains from one specimen sequenced in a study of CD8 T cells in ankylosing spondylitis. Findings and limits, study-wide: Ankylosing spondylitis blood appeared to be characterized by a TCR beta motif of under 10 highly homologous variants.

TCRdb reprocessed the 5' RACE reads with MiXCR, giving one entry per CDR3 protein. The table has more than 650,000 distinct CDR3 sequences, 12% seen once; the top ten hold about 0.49%. No antigen has been assigned to these receptors. Sequencing was done on a sample of blood, either unsorted or a sorted T cell fraction (not recorded which). These receptors originate from a male donor with ankylosing spondylitis.

The V gene is TRBV30, the J gene TRBJ2-1, with a tentative D call TRBD2 (6 bases). CDR3 size: 14 residues. Germline CDR1 reads GTSNPN; CDR2 reads SVGIG (reference sequence). V lost 2 bases and J 12 bases, leaving 20 bases between the germline ends. The CDR3 region has the DNA TGTGCCTGGAGTCCGGGACTCCCCCCTGGGGGGCAGTTCTTC. The encoded protein is CAWSPGLPPGGQFF.

V is TRBV10-2 and J is TRBJ2-2, with D unresolved. With 3 bases removed from V and 5 bases from J, the gap between germline ends came to 10 bases. CDR3 length: 14 residues. The V gene's germline CDR1 is WSHSY and CDR2 SAAADI. CDR3 region: CASSDLADTGELFF. CDR3 DNA: TGCGCCAGCAGTGACTTAGCTGATACCGGGGAGCTGTTTTTT.

The chain recombines TRBV4-3 with TRBJ2-1, with D perhaps matching TRBD2 (5 bases). Deletions cut 4 bases from V and 9 bases from J, with 19 bases between. The CDR3 sequence is 15 residues long. Germline values: CDR1 LGHNA, CDR2 YSLEER. The CDR3 loop reads CASSPMRLAMPEQFF. In DNA form, the CDR3 reads TGCGCCAGCAGCCCCATGAGGCTAGCAATGCCTGAGCAGTTCTTC.

In this sample, this clonotype turned up a few times. J is TRBJ1-1 and V is TRBV6-5; D is perhaps TRBD1 (5 bases). This CDR3 has 11 residues. Trimming took off 0 bases at V and 11 bases at J, with 7 bases between the two ends. Germline V gene lookup returns CDR1 MNHEY and CDR2 SVGAGI. The CDR3 nucleotides are TGTGCCAGCAGTTACTCCGGGGGGGCTTTCTTT. Translation: CASSYSGGAFF.

This chain connects TRBV24-1 to TRBJ1-5; D unclear. CDR3 length: 13 amino acids. V gave up 3 bases and J gave up 4 bases, with 6 bases separating them. Germline CDR1 reads KGHDR; CDR2 reads SFDVKD. The CDR3 spells CATSDVENQPQHF. The CDR3 DNA reads TGTGCCACCAGTGATGTGGAAAATCAGCCCCAGCATTTT.